The 10 T cell receptor beta chains below all came from one sample that was sequenced in a study of cytomegalovirus exposure and HLA in healthy donors. PCR was performed using 60 Vbeta and 13 Jbeta primers. Profiling relied on immunoSEQ multiplex PCR, and the TCRdb table lists in-frame clones only, not all of them. The sample shows 200,000 to 250,000 clones, 75% to 80% of them seen only once. The sequencing sample was made of PBMCs. The receptors were gathered from a man younger than 35 in good health and CMV-seronegative.

V usage is TRBV7-9 and J usage is TRBJ1-5; 10 nucleotides agree with TRBD1. Trimming cost V 2 bases and J 5 bases; bases outside gene matches: 3. CDR1 and CDR2 (germline): SEHNR, FQNEAQ (reference sequence). The CDR3 spans 15 residues. The CDR3: CASSLFGTGDQPQHF. CDR3 coding DNA: TGTGCCAGCAGCTTATTTGGGACAGGGGATCAGCCCCAGCATTTT.

This clone turned up a few times. CDR3 in DNA: TGTGCCAGCGCCCCGCAGGTTGAGAACTATGGCTACACCTTC. This codes for CASAPQVENYGYTF. The V gene is TRBV7-6, the J gene TRBJ1-2, with D uncertain. The CDR3 length is 14 residues. Trimming shortened V by 8 bases and J by 2 bases, and 15 bases separated the two germline ends. Per germline, CDR1 SGHVS and CDR2 FNYEAQ.

The chain links TRBV30 to TRBJ1-1, with TRBD1 matching 9 bases. The CDR3 is 15 amino acids. V dropped 3 bases and J dropped 0; count of bases not matched to a gene: 5. Per the germline V gene, CDR1 is GTSNPN and CDR2 is SVGIG (reference sequence). The CDR3 DNA reads as TGTGCCTGGAGAGGACAGGGGCGCTTGAACACTGAAGCTTTCTTT. This translates into CAWRGQGRLNTEAFF.

This chain uses TRBV19 with TRBJ1-4; D not certain. The germline gives CDR1 LNHDA, CDR2 SQIVND (reference sequence). Deletions cut 7 bases from V and 0 bases from J, with 15 bases between. The CDR3 spans 16 residues. CDR3 sequence (DNA): TGTGCCAGTACCCGTTGGGGAGATCCAACTAATGAAAAACTGTTTTTT. Amino acid sequence: CASTRWGDPTNEKLFF.

The chain joins TRBV4-3 to TRBJ1-2, with D tentatively TRBD1 (6 bases). Trimming left V 0 bases short and J 4 bases short, with 12 bases between. Germline V gives CDR1 LGHNA, CDR2 YSLEER. The CDR3 loop spans 15 amino acids. This chain's CDR3 is CASSQERVGGYGYTF. CDR3 nucleotide sequence: TGCGCCAGCAGCCAAGAGAGGGTAGGGGGCTATGGCTACACCTTC.

This clone came up a few times. The rearrangement uses TRBV6-5 and TRBJ2-7, with D maybe TRBD2 (6 bases). This CDR3 is built from 15 residues. Trimming removed 5 bases from V and 5 bases from J, with 19 bases in between. Germline lookup yields CDR1 MNHEY and CDR2 SVGAGI. CDR3 in DNA: TGTGCCAGCAGTCCGGACACCCGGGGGTCCAACGAGCAGTACTTC. Translation: CASSPDTRGSNEQYF.

The chain uses TRBV12-5 and TRBJ2-1, with a possible D match to TRBD2 (5 bases). The CDR3 runs 15 residues. V was cut by 5 bases and J by 1 base, with 12 bases left in between. Germline CDR1 LGHNT, CDR2 FRNRAP. CDR3: CASGLGLVSYNEQFF. The CDR3 bases are TGTGCTAGTGGTCTCGGACTGGTATCCTACAATGAGCAGTTCTTC.

This chain uses TRBV7-2 with TRBJ1-5; D gene unclear. Germline V gene data show CDR1 as SGHTA and CDR2 as FQGNSA. The V end was cut by 5 bases, the J end by 11 bases, with 13 bases between. The CDR3 loop spans 12 amino acids. In DNA form, the CDR3 reads TGTGCCAGCAGCCAATTGCCGGAGGCCCAGCATTTT. Translating it yields CASSQLPEAQHF. Filled out from reference TRBV7-2 and TRBJ1-5, the complete variable domain reads GAGVSQSPSNKVTEKGKDVELRCDPISGHTALYWYRQSLGQGLEFLIYFQGNSAPDKSGLPSDRFSAERTGGSVSTLTIQRTQQEDSAVYLCASSQLPEAQHFGDGTRLSIL.

The rearrangement links TRBV6-6 to TRBJ2-7; TRBD1 matches at 7 bases. The J segment lost 5 bases and the V segment lost 3 bases, leaving 4 bases of the junction unmatched. The CDR3 extends over 13 amino acids. Germline V gene data show CDR1 as MNHNY and CDR2 as SVGAGI (reference sequence). The chain's CDR3 is CASSYNRGHEQYF. In DNA, the CDR3 is TGTGCCAGCAGTTATAACAGGGGCCACGAGCAGTACTTC.

V gene TRBV7-3 combines with J gene TRBJ1-1, with TRBD1 matching 8 bases. V shed 3 bases and J 6 bases; nucleotides not matched to a gene: 6. The germline CDR1 and CDR2 sequences are SGHTA and FQGTGA. CDR3 length: 14 amino acids. The CDR3 sequence: CASSFGQGRSEAFF. The CDR3 bases are TGTGCCAGCAGCTTCGGACAGGGAAGGTCTGAAGCTTTCTTT.